The 5 T cell receptor beta chains given below trace back to one sample, sequenced in a study of blood T cell repertoires in COVID-19. The method was immunoSEQ multiplex PCR; TCRdb's version includes in-frame clones alone and lacks a portion of them. The sample has about 260,000 clones; 80% to 90% are singletons. The specimen was peripheral blood. These receptors came from a woman aged 40 to 50 who had recovered from COVID-19.

CDR3 residues: CASSQWTGGTEAFF. The CDR3 DNA sequence: TGTGCCAGCAGCCAATGGACAGGGGGCACTGAAGCTTTCTTT. The rearrangement uses TRBV16 and TRBJ1-1, with 10 bases that match TRBD1. This CDR3 has 14 residues. Trimming at V came to 1 base and at J to 4 bases, leaving 0 bases not matched to a gene. Germline V gene lookup returns CDR1 KGHSY and CDR2 FQNENV.

The chain combines TRBV11-3 with TRBJ2-1; D is undetermined. CDR1 and CDR2 from the germline V gene are SGHNT and YENEEA. The V end lost 4 bases, the J end lost 7 bases, and 11 bases lay between the germline ends. CDR3 length: 13 residues. The DNA for the CDR3 is TGTGCCAGCAGCTCGCCCCCCCGGAATGAGCAGTTCTTC. Protein product: CASSSPPRNEQFF.

The chain combines TRBV19 with TRBJ1-5; tentative D call: TRBD1 (6 bases). V was cut by 3 bases and J by 4 bases, with 13 bases left in between. The CDR3 runs to 15 residues. CDR1 and CDR2 from the germline V gene are LNHDA and SQIVND (reference sequence). CDR3 coding DNA: TGTGCCAGTAGTATTGAGGGGACATATAATCAGCCCCAGCATTTT. As protein: CASSIEGTYNQPQHF.

J is TRBJ2-2 and V is TRBV15, with D possibly TRBD2 on 5 matching bases. The V and J ends lost 9 bases and 8 bases respectively, with 22 bases between them. The CDR3 extends over 15 amino acids. Germline assignment: CDR1 LNHNV and CDR2 YYDKDF (reference sequence). CDR3 coding DNA: TGTGCCACAAAGCCGGGCGAGAGAGGAGGTGGGGAGCTGTTTTTT. This gives the protein CATKPGERGGGELFF.

The rearrangement links TRBV7-3 to TRBJ2-1; 7 bases match TRBD1. J lost 5 bases, V lost 4 bases, and 2 bases had no gene match. From germline, CDR1 is SGHTA and CDR2 FQGTGA. This CDR3 comprises 13 residues. The CDR3 region has the DNA TGTGCCAGCAGCTCCGACAGGGACAATGAGCAGTTCTTC. Amino acid sequence: CASSSDRDNEQFF.